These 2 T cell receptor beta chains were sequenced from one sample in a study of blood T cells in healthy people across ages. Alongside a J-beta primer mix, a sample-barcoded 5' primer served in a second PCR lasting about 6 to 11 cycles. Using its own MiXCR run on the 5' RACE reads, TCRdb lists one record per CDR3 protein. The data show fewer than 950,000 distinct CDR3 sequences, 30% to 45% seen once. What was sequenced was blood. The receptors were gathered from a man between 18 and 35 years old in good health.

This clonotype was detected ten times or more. This CDR3 is CASSPGFGYTF. The DNA for the CDR3 is TGTGCCAGCAGCCCGGGATTTGGCTACACCTTC. This chain uses TRBV3-1 with TRBJ1-2; no reliable D call. Trimming took off 4 bases at V and 7 bases at J, with 7 bases between the two ends. This CDR3 is built from 11 residues. Per germline, CDR1 LGHDT and CDR2 YNNKEL (reference sequence). The whole variable domain, remainder taken from reference TRBV3-1 and TRBJ1-2, is DTAVSQTPKYLVTQMGNDKSIKCEQNLGHDTMYWYKQDSKKFLKIMFSYNNKELIINETVPNRFSPKSPDKAHLNLHINSLELGDSAVYFCASSPGFGYTFGSGTRLTVV.

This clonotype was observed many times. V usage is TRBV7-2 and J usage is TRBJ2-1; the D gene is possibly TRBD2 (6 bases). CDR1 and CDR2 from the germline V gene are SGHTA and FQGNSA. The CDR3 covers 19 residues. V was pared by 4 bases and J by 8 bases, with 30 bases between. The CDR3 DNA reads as TGTGCCAGCAGCTACCTCAAAAGGGCAACTAGCTCACCTAGCGATGAGCAGTTCTTC. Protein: CASSYLKRATSSPSDEQFF.